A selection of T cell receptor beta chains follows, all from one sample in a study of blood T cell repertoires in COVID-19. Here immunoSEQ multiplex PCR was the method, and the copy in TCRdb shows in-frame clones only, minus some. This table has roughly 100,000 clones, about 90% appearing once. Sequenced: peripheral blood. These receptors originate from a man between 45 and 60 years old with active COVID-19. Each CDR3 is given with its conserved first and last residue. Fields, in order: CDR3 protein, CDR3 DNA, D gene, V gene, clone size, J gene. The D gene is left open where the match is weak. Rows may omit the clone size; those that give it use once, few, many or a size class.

CDR3: CASSFRGDTDTQYF; DNA: TGCGCCAGCAGCTTCCGGGGGGACACAGATACGCAGTATTTT; D: TRBD2; V: TRBV5-1; size: NA; J: TRBJ2-3
CDR3: CASSLRQGNTIYF; DNA: TGTGCCAGCAGCCTGCGACAGGGGAACACCATATATTTT; D: TRBD1; V: TRBV9; size: NA; J: TRBJ1-3
CDR3: CASSLGPGTSGYTGELFF; DNA: TGTGCCAGCAGCTTGGGCCCCGGGACTAGCGGATACACCGGGGAGCTGTTTTTT; D: TRBD2; V: TRBV5-8; size: NA; J: TRBJ2-2
CDR3: CASSLKGDTGQYF; DNA: TGTGCCAGCAGCTTAAAAGGAGATACGGGGCAGTACTTC; D: NA; V: TRBV5-5; size: NA; J: TRBJ2-7
CDR3: CASSLVGQGAYEQYF; DNA: TGTGCCAGCAGCTTAGTTGGACAGGGGGCCTACGAGCAGTACTTC; D: TRBD1; V: TRBV11-2; size: once; J: TRBJ2-7
CDR3: CASRKEQGDGYTF; DNA: TGTGCCAGCAGGAAAGAACAGGGAGATGGCTACACCTTC; D: NA; V: TRBV27; size: NA; J: TRBJ1-2
CDR3: CASSRTGGNTEAFF; DNA: TGCGCCAGCAGCAGGACAGGGGGGAACACTGAAGCTTTCTTT; D: TRBD1; V: TRBV5-1; size: NA; J: TRBJ1-1
CDR3: CASRETGYEQFF; DNA: TGTGCCAGCAGAGAGACGGGTTATGAGCAGTTCTTC; D: NA; V: TRBV12-3/TRBV12-4; size: NA; J: TRBJ2-1
CDR3: CASSYTGGSREQYF; DNA: TGTGCCAGCAGTTACACAGGGGGTAGCCGCGAGCAGTACTTC; D: TRBD1; V: TRBV6-2/TRBV6-3; size: NA; J: TRBJ2-7
CDR3: CATSSHLTSGGLSEQYF; DNA: TGTGCCACCAGCTCCCATCTAACTAGCGGCGGCCTCTCCGAGCAGTACTTC; D: TRBD2; V: TRBV15; size: few; J: TRBJ2-7
CDR3: CASSLARGVSRELFF; DNA: TGTGCCAGCAGCTTGGCCAGGGGTGTGAGCCGGGAGCTGTTTTTT; D: NA; V: TRBV11-1; size: NA; J: TRBJ2-2
CDR3: CASSLVPKPNSPLHF; DNA: TGTGCCAGCAGCTTGGTGCCGAAGCCTAATTCACCCCTCCACTTT; D: NA; V: TRBV5-4; size: NA; J: TRBJ1-6
CDR3: CSVAHRVQETQYF; DNA: TGCAGCGTTGCGCACAGGGTCCAAGAGACCCAGTACTTC; D: NA; V: TRBV29-1; size: NA; J: TRBJ2-5
CDR3: CASSLGVAGINTDTQYF; DNA: TGTGCCAGCAGCTTAGGGGTTGCGGGGATCAATACAGATACGCAGTATTTT; D: NA; V: TRBV11-2; size: once; J: TRBJ2-3
CDR3: CASKPTGSGNTIYF; DNA: TGTGCCAGCAAACCGACGGGGAGTGGAAACACCATATATTTT; D: NA; V: TRBV19; size: NA; J: TRBJ1-3
CDR3: CASSSLRSWTGELFF; DNA: TGTGCCAGCAGCTCGCTGCGGAGCTGGACCGGGGAGCTGTTTTTT; D: NA; V: TRBV7-9; size: once; J: TRBJ2-2
CDR3: CASSLSAAYGYTF; DNA: TGTGCCAGCAGTTTATCGGCCGCCTATGGCTACACCTTC; D: NA; V: TRBV27; size: NA; J: TRBJ1-2
CDR3: CASSSGTQSETQYF; DNA: TGTGCCAGCAGTTCCGGGACTCAATCAGAGACCCAGTACTTC; D: NA; V: TRBV6-5; size: once; J: TRBJ2-5
CDR3: CASSFGGSGNTIYF; DNA: TGTGCCAGCAGTTTCGGGGGCTCTGGAAACACCATATATTTT; D: NA; V: TRBV6-5; size: NA; J: TRBJ1-3
CDR3: CASSPQGAPRQEQYF; DNA: TGTGCCAGCAGTCCTCAGGGGGCTCCTCGTCAGGAGCAGTACTTC; D: TRBD1; V: TRBV6-5; size: NA; J: TRBJ2-7
CDR3: CASSEGQGAKNEKLFF; DNA: TGTGCCAGCAGTGAAGGACAGGGGGCTAAAAATGAAAAACTGTTTTTT; D: TRBD1; V: TRBV6-1; size: few; J: TRBJ1-4